A single sample is the source of the 8 T cell receptor beta chains below, sequenced in a study of blood T cell repertoires in COVID-19. The table came from immunoSEQ multiplex PCR; TCRdb's copy has only in-frame clones and leaves some out. Counted here are hundreds of thousands of clones, 80% to 90% occurring once; the ten biggest clones make up roughly 1.1%. Sequenced input: PBMCs or T cells enriched from blood (not recorded which). The receptors were gathered from a man aged 25 to 40 who had recovered from COVID-19.

The chain couples TRBV29-1 to TRBJ2-7; TRBD1 agrees at 9 bases. Germline V lookup: CDR1 SQVTM, CDR2 ANQGSEA. The CDR3 is 14 amino acids. The junction had 7 bases not matched to a gene; V was cut back by 3 bases and J by 4 bases. In nucleotides, the CDR3 is TGCAGCGTTGATTATGGGACAGGGCCATACGAGCAGTACTTC. As protein: CSVDYGTGPYEQYF.

V gene TRBV28 combines with J gene TRBJ1-2; 7 nucleotides align to TRBD1. The CDR3 covers 13 residues. Germline loops: CDR1 MDHEN, CDR2 SYDVKM. Unmatched junction bases numbered 5, after V lost 5 bases and J lost 5 bases. In DNA form, the CDR3 reads TGTGCCAGCAGTCCACCGGGACAGTATGGCTACACCTTC. It yields the protein CASSPPGQYGYTF.

The chain recombines TRBV10-2 with TRBJ1-1; 7 bases agree with TRBD1. J gave up 2 bases and V 7 bases, and 7 bases lay outside the gene matches. This CDR3 contains 14 residues. Germline CDR1 is WSHSY and CDR2 is SAAADI. CDR3 loop: CASITGTDNTEAFF. In nucleotides, the CDR3 is TGCGCCAGCATTACCGGGACAGACAACACTGAAGCTTTCTTT.

V gene TRBV4-1 combines with J gene TRBJ2-3; D may be TRBD2 (5 bases). Between the trimmed V and J ends, which lost 2 bases and 0 bases, there was a span of 15 bases. Germline-derived CDR1 and CDR2 are MGHRA and YSYEKL. CDR3 length: 17 residues. DNA of the CDR3: TGCGCCAGCAGCCAATCGGTAGCGCAGTCTAGCACAGATACGCAGTATTTT. As protein: CASSQSVAQSSTDTQYF.

The chain uses TRBV2 and TRBJ2-2, with unresolved D. Trimming shortened V by 8 bases and J by 2 bases, and 6 bases separated the two germline ends. CDR1 and CDR2 (germline): SNHLY, FYNNEI. The CDR3 sequence is 12 residues long. This chain's CDR3 is CASFNNTGELFF. In nucleotides, the CDR3 is TGTGCCAGCTTCAATAACACCGGGGAGCTGTTTTTT.

V gene TRBV7-2 combines with J gene TRBJ1-2, with D perhaps matching TRBD1 (5 bases). Germline V gene sequence: CDR1 SGHTA, CDR2 FQGNSA. V shed 5 bases and J shed 4 bases, with 17 bases lying between them. The CDR3 runs to 15 residues. Here the CDR3 reads CASSDNRLLGYGYTF. Here the CDR3 DNA reads TGTGCCAGCAGCGACAACAGGCTACTTGGCTATGGCTACACCTTC.

The rearrangement links TRBV7-9 to TRBJ2-3, with TRBD2 matching 8 bases. Germline V gene data show CDR1 as SEHNR and CDR2 as FQNEAQ (reference sequence). The V gene end was trimmed by 5 bases and the J gene end by 9 bases; junction bases not matched to a gene: 19. The CDR3 spans 17 residues. DNA of the CDR3: TGTGCCAGCAGCCTCCCCCGGGCGGCGGGAGGCCGGGAAACGCAGTATTTT. Protein sequence: CASSLPRAAGGRETQYF.

The chain couples TRBV5-5 to TRBJ1-2, with a tentative D call TRBD1 (6 bases). The CDR3 extends over 15 amino acids. V dropped 0 bases and J dropped 5 bases, with 14 bases sitting between them. The germline V gene encodes CDR1 SGHKS and CDR2 YYEKEE (reference sequence). CDR3 DNA sequence: TGTGCCAGCAGCTTGGCCAGGGGTTTCGAGTATGGCTACACCTTC. This translates into CASSLARGFEYGYTF.